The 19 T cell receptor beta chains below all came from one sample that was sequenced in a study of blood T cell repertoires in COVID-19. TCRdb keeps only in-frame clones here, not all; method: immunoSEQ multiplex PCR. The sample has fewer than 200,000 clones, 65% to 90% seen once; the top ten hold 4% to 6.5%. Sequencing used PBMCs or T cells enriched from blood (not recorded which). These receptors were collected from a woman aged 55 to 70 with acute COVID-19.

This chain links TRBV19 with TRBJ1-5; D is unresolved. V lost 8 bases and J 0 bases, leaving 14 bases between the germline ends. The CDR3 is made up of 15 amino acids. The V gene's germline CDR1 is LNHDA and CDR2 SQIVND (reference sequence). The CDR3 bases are TGTGCCAGTCAGCTAACAGATTATAGCAATCAGCCCCAGCATTTT. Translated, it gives CASQLTDYSNQPQHF.

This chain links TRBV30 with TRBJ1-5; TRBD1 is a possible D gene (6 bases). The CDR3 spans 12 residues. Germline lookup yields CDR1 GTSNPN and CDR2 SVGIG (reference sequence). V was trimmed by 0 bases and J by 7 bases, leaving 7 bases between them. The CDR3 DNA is TGTGCCTGGAGTGTTGGGGGCCAGCCCCAGCATTTT. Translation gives CAWSVGGQPQHF.

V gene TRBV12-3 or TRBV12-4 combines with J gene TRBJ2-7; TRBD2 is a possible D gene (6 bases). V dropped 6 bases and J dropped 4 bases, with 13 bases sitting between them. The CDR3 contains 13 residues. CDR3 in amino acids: CASSPSAGYEQYV. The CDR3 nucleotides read TGTGCCAGCAGCCCTTCGGCGGGATACGAGCAGTACGTC.

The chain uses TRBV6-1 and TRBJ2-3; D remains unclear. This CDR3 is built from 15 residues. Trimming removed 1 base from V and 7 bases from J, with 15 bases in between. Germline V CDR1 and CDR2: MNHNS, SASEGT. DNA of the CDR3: TGTGCCAGCAGTGAAGACTACTCCACACGATATACGCAGTATTTT. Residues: CASSEDYSTRYTQYF.

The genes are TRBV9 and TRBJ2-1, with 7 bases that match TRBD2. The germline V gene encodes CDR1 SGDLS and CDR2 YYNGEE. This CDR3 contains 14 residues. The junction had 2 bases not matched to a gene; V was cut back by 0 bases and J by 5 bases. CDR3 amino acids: CASSVGGLNNEQFF. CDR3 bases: TGTGCCAGCAGCGTAGGGGGACTAAACAATGAGCAGTTCTTC.

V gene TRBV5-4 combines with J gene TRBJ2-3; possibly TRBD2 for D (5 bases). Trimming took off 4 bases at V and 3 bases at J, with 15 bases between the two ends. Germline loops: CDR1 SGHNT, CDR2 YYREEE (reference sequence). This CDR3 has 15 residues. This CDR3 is CASSPTADSTDTQYF. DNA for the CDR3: TGTGCCAGCAGCCCTACAGCGGACTCGACAGATACGCAGTATTTT. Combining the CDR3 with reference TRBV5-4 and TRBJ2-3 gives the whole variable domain ETGVTQSPTHLIKTRGQQVTLRCSSQSGHNTVSWYQQALGQGPQFIFQYYREEENGRGNFPPRFSGLQFPNYSSELNVNALELDDSALYLCASSPTADSTDTQYFGPGTRLTVL.

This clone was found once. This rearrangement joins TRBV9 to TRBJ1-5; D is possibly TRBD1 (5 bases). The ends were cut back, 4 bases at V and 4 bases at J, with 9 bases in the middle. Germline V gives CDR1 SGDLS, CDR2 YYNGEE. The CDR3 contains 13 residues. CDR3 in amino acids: CASSPAGNQPQHF. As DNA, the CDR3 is TGTGCCAGCAGCCCCGCAGGGAATCAGCCCCAGCATTTT. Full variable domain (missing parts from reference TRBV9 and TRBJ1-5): DSGVTQTPKHLITATGQRVTLRCSPRSGDLSVYWYQQSLDQGLQFLIQYYNGEERAKGNILERFSAQQFPDLHSELNLSSLELGDSALYFCASSPAGNQPQHFGDGTRLSIL.

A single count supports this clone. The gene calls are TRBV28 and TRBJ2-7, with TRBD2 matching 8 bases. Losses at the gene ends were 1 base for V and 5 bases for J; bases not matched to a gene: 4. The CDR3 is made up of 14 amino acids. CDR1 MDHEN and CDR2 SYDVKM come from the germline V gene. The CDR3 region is CASSLSAGGDEQYV. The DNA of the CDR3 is TGTGCCAGCAGTTTATCGGCCGGGGGGGACGAGCAGTACGTC.

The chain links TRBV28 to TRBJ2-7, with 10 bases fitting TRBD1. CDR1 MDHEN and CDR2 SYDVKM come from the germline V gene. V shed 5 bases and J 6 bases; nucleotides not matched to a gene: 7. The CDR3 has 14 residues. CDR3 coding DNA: TGTGCCAGCAGTCCCGGGACAGGGGCCTCCGAGCAGTACGTC. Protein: CASSPGTGASEQYV.

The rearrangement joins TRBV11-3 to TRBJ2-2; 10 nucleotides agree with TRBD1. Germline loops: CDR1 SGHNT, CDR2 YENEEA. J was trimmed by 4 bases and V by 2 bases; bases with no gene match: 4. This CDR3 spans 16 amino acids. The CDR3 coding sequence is TGTGCCAGCAGCTTATTTGGACAGGGGGGCACCGGGGAGCTGTTTTTT. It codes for CASSLFGQGGTGELFF.

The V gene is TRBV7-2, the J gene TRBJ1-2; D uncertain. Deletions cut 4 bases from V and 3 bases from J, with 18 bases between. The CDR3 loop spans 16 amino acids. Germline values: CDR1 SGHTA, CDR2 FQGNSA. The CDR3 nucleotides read TGTGCCAGCAGCTCCTGGTCGGGAGGCGGGGACTATGGCTACACCTTC. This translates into CASSSWSGGGDYGYTF.

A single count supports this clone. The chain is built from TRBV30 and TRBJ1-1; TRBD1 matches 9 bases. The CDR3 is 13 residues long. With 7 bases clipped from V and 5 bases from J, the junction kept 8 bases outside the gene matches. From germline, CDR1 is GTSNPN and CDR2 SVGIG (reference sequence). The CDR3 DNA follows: TGTGCCTCAAGTACGGGACAGGGAACTGAAGCTTTCTTT. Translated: CASSTGQGTEAFF.

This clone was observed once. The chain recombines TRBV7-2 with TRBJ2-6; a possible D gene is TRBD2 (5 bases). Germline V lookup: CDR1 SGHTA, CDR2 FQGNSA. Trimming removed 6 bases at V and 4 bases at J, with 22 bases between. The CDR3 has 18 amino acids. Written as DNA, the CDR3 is TGTGCCAGCAGAAGTCAGAGGGCTCCCCGCGAGGGGGCCAACGTCCTGACTTTC. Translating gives CASRSQRAPREGANVLTF. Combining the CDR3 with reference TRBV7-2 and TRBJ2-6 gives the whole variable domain GAGVSQSPSNKVTEKGKDVELRCDPISGHTALYWYRQSLGQGLEFLIYFQGNSAPDKSGLPSDRFSAERTGGSVSTLTIQRTQQEDSAVYLCASRSQRAPREGANVLTFGAGSRLTVL.

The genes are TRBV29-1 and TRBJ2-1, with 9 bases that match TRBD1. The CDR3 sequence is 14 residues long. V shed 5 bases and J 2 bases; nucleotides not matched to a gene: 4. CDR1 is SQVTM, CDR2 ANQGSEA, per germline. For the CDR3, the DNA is TGCAGCGTTACGCGGGACAGGGCCTACAATGAGCAGTTCTTC. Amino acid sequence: CSVTRDRAYNEQFF.

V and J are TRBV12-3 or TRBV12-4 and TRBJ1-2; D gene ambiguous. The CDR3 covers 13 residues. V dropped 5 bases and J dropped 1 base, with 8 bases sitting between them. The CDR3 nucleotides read TGTGCCAGCAGTCGGGAGGGTAACTATGGCTACACCTTC. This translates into CASSREGNYGYTF.

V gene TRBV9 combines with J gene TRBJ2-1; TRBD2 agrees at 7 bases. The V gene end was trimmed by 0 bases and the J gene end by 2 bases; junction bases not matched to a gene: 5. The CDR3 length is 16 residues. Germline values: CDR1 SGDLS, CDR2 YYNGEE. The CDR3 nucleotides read TGTGCCAGCAGCGTAGAAGGTGGGAGGGCCTACAATGAGCAGTTCTTC. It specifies CASSVEGGRAYNEQFF.

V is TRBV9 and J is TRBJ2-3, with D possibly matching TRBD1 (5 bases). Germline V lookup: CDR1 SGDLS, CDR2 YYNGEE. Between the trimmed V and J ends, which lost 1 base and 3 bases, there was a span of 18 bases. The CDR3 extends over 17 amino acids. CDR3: CASSVLEGAVRTDTQYF. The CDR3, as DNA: TGTGCCAGCAGCGTATTGGAAGGGGCCGTTCGAACAGATACGCAGTATTTT.

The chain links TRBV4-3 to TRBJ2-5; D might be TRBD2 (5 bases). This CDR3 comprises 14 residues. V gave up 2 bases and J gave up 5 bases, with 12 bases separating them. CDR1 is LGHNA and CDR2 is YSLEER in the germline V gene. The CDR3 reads CASSQPTSAETQYF. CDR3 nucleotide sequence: TGCGCCAGCAGCCAACCTACTAGTGCGGAGACCCAGTACTTC.

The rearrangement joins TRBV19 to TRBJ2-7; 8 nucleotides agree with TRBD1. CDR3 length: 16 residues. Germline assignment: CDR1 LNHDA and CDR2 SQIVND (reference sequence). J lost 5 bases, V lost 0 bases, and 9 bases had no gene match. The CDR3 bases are TGTGCCAGTAGTATAGATTACCCAGGGGGCTTTGACGAGCAGTACTTC. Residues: CASSIDYPGGFDEQYF.